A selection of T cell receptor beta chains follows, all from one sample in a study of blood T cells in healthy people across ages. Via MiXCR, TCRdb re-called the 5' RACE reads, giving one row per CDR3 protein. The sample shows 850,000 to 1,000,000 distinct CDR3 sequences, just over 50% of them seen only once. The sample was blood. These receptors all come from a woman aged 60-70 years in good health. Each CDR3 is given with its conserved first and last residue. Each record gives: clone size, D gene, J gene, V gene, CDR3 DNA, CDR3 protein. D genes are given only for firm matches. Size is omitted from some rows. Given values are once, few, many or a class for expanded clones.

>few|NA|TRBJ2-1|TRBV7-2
TGTGCCAGCAGCTGGAGGAATGAGCAGTTCTTC
CASSWRNEQFF
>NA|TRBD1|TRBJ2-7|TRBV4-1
TGCGCCAGCAGCCCCCTGGACGGGACAGGCAGCTCCTACGAGCAGTACTTC
CASSPLDGTGSSYEQYF
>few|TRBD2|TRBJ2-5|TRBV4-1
TGCGCCAGCAGCCACACATCGGGAGGGCCCCTTCGAGAGACCCAGTACTTC
CASSHTSGGPLRETQYF
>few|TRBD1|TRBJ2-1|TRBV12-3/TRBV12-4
TGTGCCAGCAGCGGAACCCAGGGGGCGATTGAGCAGTTCTTC
CASSGTQGAIEQFF
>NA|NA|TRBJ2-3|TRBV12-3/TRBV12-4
TGTGCCAGCAGTTTCGCTATCTCAGATACGCAGTATTTT
CASSFAISDTQYF
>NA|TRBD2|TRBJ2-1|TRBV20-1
TGCAGTGCTAGGCCGACTAGCGGGAGCTACAATGAGCAGTTCTTC
CSARPTSGSYNEQFF
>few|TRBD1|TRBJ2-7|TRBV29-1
TGCAGCGCTGCCAGGGACAGGGCCTACGAGCAGTACTTC
CSAARDRAYEQYF
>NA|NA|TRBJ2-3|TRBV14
TGTGCCAGCAGCCAAGGGTGGTCTCTCACAGATACGCAGTATTTT
CASSQGWSLTDTQYF
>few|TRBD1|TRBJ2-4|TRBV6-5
TGTGCCAGCAGTTACTGGGGCCCAGTCCGAAGGGACAGGGCGTTTACCAAAAACATTCAGTACTTC
CASSYWGPVRRDRAFTKNIQYF
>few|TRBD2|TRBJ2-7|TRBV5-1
TGCGCCAGCAGCTTGGGCCTAGCGGGCACCAATTCCTACGAGCAGTACTTC
CASSLGLAGTNSYEQYF
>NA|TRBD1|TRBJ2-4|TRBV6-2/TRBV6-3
TGTGCCAGCAGTTACACGGACAGGGCCACACTAGCCAAAAACATTCAGTACTTC
CASSYTDRATLAKNIQYF
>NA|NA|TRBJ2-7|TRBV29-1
TGCAGCGTTGGGTCGGGGAGCTACGAGCAGTACTTC
CSVGSGSYEQYF
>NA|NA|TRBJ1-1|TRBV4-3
TGCGCCAGCAAACGAGGACGGTACACTGAAGCTTTCTTT
CASKRGRYTEAFF
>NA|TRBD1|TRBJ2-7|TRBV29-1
TGCAGCGTTGATCACCAAAGGGGGCAGTCCTACGAGCAGTACTTC
CSVDHQRGQSYEQYF
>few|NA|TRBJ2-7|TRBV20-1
TGCAGTGCTCGTGACAGGAGTACTACCGAGCAGTACTTC
CSARDRSTTEQYF
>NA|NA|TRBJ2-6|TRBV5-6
TGTGCCAGCAGCTCTCGGAGAGGGGGAACTGGGGCCAACGTCCTGACTTTC
CASSSRRGGTGANVLTF
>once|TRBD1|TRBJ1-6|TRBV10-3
TGTGCCATCAGTGAGGGGGCAGGGGGAAATTCACCCCTCCACTTT
CAISEGAGGNSPLHF
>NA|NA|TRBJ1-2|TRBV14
TGTGCCAGCAGCCAGAAGGGGGGGACAACGAACTATGGCTACACCTTC
CASSQKGGTTNYGYTF
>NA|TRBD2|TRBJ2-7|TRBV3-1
TGTGCCAGCAGCCTTCAGGGAGGGCCACAGTACGAGCAGTACTTC
CASSLQGGPQYEQYF
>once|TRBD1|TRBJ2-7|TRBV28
TGTGCCAGCAGTTTACCAAAGGGGGCCTACTCCTACGAGCAGTACTTC
CASSLPKGAYSYEQYF
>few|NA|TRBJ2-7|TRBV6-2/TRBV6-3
TGTGCCAGCAGCGATGGGACCGCCCGATCCTACGAGCAGTACTTC
CASSDGTARSYEQYF
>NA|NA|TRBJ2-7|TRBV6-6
TGTGCCAGCAGTGACCCGGCGACAGGAAACGAGCAGTACTTC
CASSDPATGNEQYF
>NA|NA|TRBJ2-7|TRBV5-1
TGCGCCAGCACCCCGGACTGGTTCCCTATTAATGAGCAGTACTTC
CASTPDWFPINEQYF
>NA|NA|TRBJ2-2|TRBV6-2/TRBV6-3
TGTGCCAGCAGACCGACAGCTTTCGCTTGGAACACCGGGGAGCTGTTTTTT
CASRPTAFAWNTGELFF
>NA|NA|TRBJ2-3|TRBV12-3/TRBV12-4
TGTGCCGGCACCATCGCTCTCGCAGATACGCAGTATTTT
CAGTIALADTQYF
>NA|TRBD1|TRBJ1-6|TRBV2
TGTGCCAGCGCGACAGGGGTAAATGGTTCACCCCTCCACTTT
CASATGVNGSPLHF
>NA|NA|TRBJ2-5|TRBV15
TGTGCCACCAGCAAAATGGGAGCCCAAGAGACCCAGTACTTC
CATSKMGAQETQYF
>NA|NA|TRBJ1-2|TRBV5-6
TGTGCCAGCAGCTTGGGCAGGATGGCCAGGGGCTACACCTTC
CASSLGRMARGYTF
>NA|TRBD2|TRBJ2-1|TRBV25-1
TGTGCCAGCAGTGAATCTGGGGAGCGGGGTGAGCAGTTCTTC
CASSESGERGEQFF
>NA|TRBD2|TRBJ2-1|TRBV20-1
TGCAGTGCTAGACCTGCTTCGGGACTAGCGGATTACAATGAGCAGTTCTTC
CSARPASGLADYNEQFF
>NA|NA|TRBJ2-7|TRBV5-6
TGTGCCAGCAGCTTGGCCGGCGTTCAGGGTTCCTACGAGCAGTACTTC
CASSLAGVQGSYEQYF
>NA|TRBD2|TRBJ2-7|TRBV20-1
TGCAGTGCTAGGGCCCTAGCGGGAGGGCCCGAGACCTACAATGAGCAGTACTTC
CSARALAGGPETYNEQYF
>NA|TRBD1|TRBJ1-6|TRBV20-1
TGCAGTGCCGAAAGGACAGGCCAAGATAATTCACCCCTCCACTTT
CSAERTGQDNSPLHF
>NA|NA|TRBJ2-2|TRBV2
TGTGCCAGCAGTAGTCGGGCCGACACCGGGGAGCTGTTTTTT
CASSSRADTGELFF
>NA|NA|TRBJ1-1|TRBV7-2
TGTGCCAGCAGCTTACTAGGGGATTGGGACACTGAAGCTTTCTTT
CASSLLGDWDTEAFF
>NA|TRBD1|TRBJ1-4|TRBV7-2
TGTGCCAGCGGAAGGGGACAGGGTTACGAAAAACTGTTTTTT
CASGRGQGYEKLFF
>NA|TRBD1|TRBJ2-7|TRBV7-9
TGTGCCAGCAGCGGGGCGGGACAGGGGGCCGGACTAACTACCTACGAGCAGTACTTC
CASSGAGQGAGLTTYEQYF
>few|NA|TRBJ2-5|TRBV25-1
TGTGCCAGCAGGTGGGGGAGCCAAGAGACCCAGTACTTC
CASRWGSQETQYF
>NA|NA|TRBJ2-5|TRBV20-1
TGCAGTGTCCCAGATTTCCGGCGGACCCGGGAGACCCAGTACTTC
CSVPDFRRTRETQYF
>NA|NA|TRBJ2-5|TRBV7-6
TGTGCCAGCAGCGAAAGGAATCTGCCTCAAGAGACCCAGTACTTC
CASSERNLPQETQYF
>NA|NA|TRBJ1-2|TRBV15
TGTGCCACCAGCAGAGATAAGGATAACTATGGCTACACCTTC
CATSRDKDNYGYTF
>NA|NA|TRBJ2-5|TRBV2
TGTGCCGGAAAGGGGGACCCGATAGCCCAGTACTTC
CAGKGDPIAQYF
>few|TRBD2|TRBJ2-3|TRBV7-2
TGTGCCAGCAGTCTCTTAAGCGGGAGGATCACAGATACGCAGTATTTT
CASSLLSGRITDTQYF
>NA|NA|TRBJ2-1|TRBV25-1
TGTGCCAGCAGTGAAAACTTCTACAATGAGCAGTTCTTC
CASSENFYNEQFF
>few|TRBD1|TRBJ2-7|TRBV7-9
TGTGCCAGCAGCGAAAACCGGGACAGCTACCACGAGCAGTACTTC
CASSENRDSYHEQYF
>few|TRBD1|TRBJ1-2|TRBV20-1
TGCAGTGCTATTGTGGGCATCGGGACAGGTCACTATGGCTACACCTTC
CSAIVGIGTGHYGYTF
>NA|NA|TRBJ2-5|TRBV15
TGTGCCACCAGCCTCCTTGGAGGGGGAGAGACCCAGTACTTC
CATSLLGGGETQYF
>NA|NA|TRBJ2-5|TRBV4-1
TGCGCCAGCAGTCTGACAGGGAGGGGAGAGGACCAGTACTTC
CASSLTGRGEDQYF
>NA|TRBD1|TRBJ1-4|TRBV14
TGTGCCAGCAGCCGAGTTTGGGACAGGCGTTACGAAAAACTGTTTTTT
CASSRVWDRRYEKLFF
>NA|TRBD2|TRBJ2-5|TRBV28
TGTGCCAGCAGTTTAATTTTTAGCGGGGGTGACAACCAAGAGACCCAGTACTTC
CASSLIFSGGDNQETQYF
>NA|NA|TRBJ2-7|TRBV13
TGTGCCAGCAGCTTAGGTGAGGGGCGAAGGGACTCCTACGAGCAGTACTTC
CASSLGEGRRDSYEQYF
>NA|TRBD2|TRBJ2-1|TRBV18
TGTGCCAGCTCACCCCGGGCTAGCGGGATCGGTAGGTATGAGCAGTTCTTC
CASSPRASGIGRYEQFF
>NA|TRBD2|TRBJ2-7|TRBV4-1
TGCGCCAGCAGCCAAGGTGGGGCTAGCGGGACCTACGAGCAGTACTTC
CASSQGGASGTYEQYF
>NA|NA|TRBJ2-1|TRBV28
TGTGCCAGCAGCGCCCCTAATAGGTGGACGGGTAACAAGGGGAATGAGCAGTTCTTC
CASSAPNRWTGNKGNEQFF
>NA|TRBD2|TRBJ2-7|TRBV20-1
TGCAGTGCTCCCTCAGGGACTAGCGGGATCTACGAGCAGTACTTC
CSAPSGTSGIYEQYF